These T cell receptor beta chains were read from a single sample in a study of molecular identifiers for immune sequencing clone quantification. TCRdb re-called the PCR reads through MiXCR, storing one row per CDR3 protein. The top ten hold 0.85% of the sample, which has over 600,000 distinct CDR3 sequences, less than 20% seen once. Sequenced input: naive CD8+ T cells from blood, with Jurkat cell RNA spiked in. Receptor source: a human donor in good health. Some libraries in this study had Jurkat cell RNA spiked in. The CDR3 runs from the conserved cysteine through the conserved F or W. D genes are given only for firm matches. Expanded clones get a size class; other rows say once, few or many, or leave the size out.

D gene	V gene	clone size	J gene	CDR3 protein	CDR3 DNA
.	TRBV6-5	.	TRBJ1-5	CASSPTPCWSQHF	TGTGCCAGCAGCCCGACCCCATGTTGGTCCCAGCATTTT
.	TRBV7-9	.	TRBJ2-5	CASSLGLGEETRYF	TGTGCCAGCAGCTTAGGATTAGGGGAAGAGACCCGGTACTTC
.	TRBV12-3/TRBV12-4	many	TRBJ1-1	CASSPGTEAFF	TGTGCCAGCAGCCCGGGAACTGAAGCTTTCTTT
TRBD2	TRBV12-5	few	TRBJ2-7	CASGFPQLAGDMYEQYF	TGTGCTAGTGGTTTCCCACAACTAGCGGGGGATATGTACGAGCAGTACTTC
.	TRBV3-1	.	TRBJ1-1	CVSSQDAANTEAFF	TGTGTCAGCAGCCAAGATGCGGCGAACACTGAAGCTTTCTTT
TRBD1	TRBV7-9	many	TRBJ1-2	CASSLGGQVDGYTF	TGTGCCAGCAGCTTAGGGGGACAGGTTGATGGCTACACCTTC
.	TRBV7-3	many	TRBJ2-1	CASSLEDGYNEQFF	TGTGCCAGCAGCTTGGAAGACGGTTACAATGAGCAGTTCTTC
TRBD2	TRBV10-1	.	TRBJ2-7	CASSEGTTSEQYF	TGCGCCAGCAGTGAGGGGACTACCAGCGAGCAGTACTTC
.	TRBV27	many	TRBJ1-1	CASSFVAGMNTEAFF	TGTGCCAGCAGTTTCGTTGCGGGAATGAACACTGAAGCTTTCTTT
.	TRBV13	.	TRBJ1-4	CASSPAGNNEKLFF	TGTGCCAGCAGCCCCGCTGGAAATAATGAAAAACTGTTTTTT
.	TRBV5-4	many	TRBJ2-7	CASSPDRLSYEQYF	TGTGCCAGCAGCCCGGACCGGTTGTCCTACGAGCAGTACTTC
.	TRBV30	many	TRBJ2-1	CAWTYTSSYNEQFF	TGTGCCTGGACCTACACTAGCTCCTACAATGAGCAGTTCTTC
.	TRBV7-9	many	TRBJ2-3	CASSWDSTDTQYF	TGTGCCAGCAGCTGGGACAGCACAGATACGCAGTATTTT
.	TRBV10-3	many	TRBJ2-5	CAISEYGGQETQYF	TGTGCCATCAGTGAGTACGGCGGGCAAGAGACCCAGTACTTC
.	TRBV19	many	TRBJ1-2	CASRTGTREGANYGYTF	TGTGCCAGTAGGACCGGGACCAGGGAAGGAGCTAACTATGGCTACACCTTC
.	TRBV3-1	.	TRBJ2-7	CASSPTFALGYEQYF	TGTGCCAGCAGCCCCACTTTCGCCTTAGGCTACGAGCAGTACTTC
.	TRBV6-2/TRBV6-3	many	TRBJ2-5	CASSKGMRWTEETQYF	TGTGCCAGCAGTAAGGGGATGCGATGGACGGAGGAGACCCAGTACTTC
.	TRBV27	.	TRBJ2-7	CASSSLGPAYEQYF	TGTGCCAGCAGTTCTCTGGGGCCCGCCTACGAGCAGTACTTC
.	TRBV7-5	.	TRBJ2-7	CISVPEALLSYEQYF	.
.	TRBV5-4	many	TRBJ1-4	CASSFQGGEKLFF	TGTGCCAGCAGCTTCCAGGGAGGTGAAAAACTGTTTTTT
.	TRBV7-9	once	TRBJ1-5	CASSGGVRTNTQHF	TGTGCCAGCAGCGGGGGCGTGCGCACAAATACGCAGCATTTT
.	TRBV7-9	many	TRBJ1-5	CASSLVLNNQPQHF	TGTGCCAGCAGCTTAGTTCTGAACAATCAGCCCCAGCATTTT
TRBD2	TRBV7-9	many	TRBJ2-1	CASSRTSGRNEQFF	TGTGCCAGCAGCCGGACTAGCGGGAGGAATGAGCAGTTCTTC
.	TRBV11-2	.	TRBJ1-2	CASSLDRWANYGYTF	TGTGCCAGCAGCTTAGACAGGTGGGCTAACTATGGCTACACCTTC
TRBD1	TRBV2	many	TRBJ1-1	CASSPLGTVNTEAFF	TGTGCCAGCAGTCCCCTTGGGACAGTAAACACTGAAGCTTTCTTT
.	TRBV5-4	many	TRBJ1-1	CASSPTGSQAFF	TGTGCCAGCAGCCCAACCGGGAGTCAAGCTTTCTTT
.	TRBV4-2	many	TRBJ1-5	CASSQDSGGLGNQPQHF	TGTGCCAGCAGCCAAGATTCGGGAGGGTTGGGCAATCAGCCCCAGCATTTT
.	TRBV5-5	few	TRBJ1-1	CASSPPGPGTEAFF	TGTGCCAGCAGCCCGCCGGGACCGGGGACTGAAGCTTTCTTT
.	TRBV6-2/TRBV6-3	many	TRBJ1-1	CASSIPGYAFF	TGTGCCAGCAGCATACCAGGGTACGCTTTCTTT
TRBD1	TRBV28	few	TRBJ1-6	CASSLPGYRGSSPLHF	TGTGCCAGCAGTTTACCAGGGTACAGGGGTAGCTCACCCCTCCACTTT
.	TRBV28	.	TRBJ2-1	CASSVLFSSYNEQFF	TGTGCCAGCAGCGTCCTTTTTAGCTCCTACAATGAGCAGTTCTTC
.	TRBV7-9	.	TRBJ2-7	CARSSHGHEQYF	TGTGCCAGAAGCTCGCACGGCCACGAGCAGTACTTC
TRBD2	TRBV6-5	.	TRBJ2-7	CASRARGGVPDEQYF	TGTGCCAGCAGGGCTCGGGGGGGCGTGCCGGACGAGCAGTACTTC